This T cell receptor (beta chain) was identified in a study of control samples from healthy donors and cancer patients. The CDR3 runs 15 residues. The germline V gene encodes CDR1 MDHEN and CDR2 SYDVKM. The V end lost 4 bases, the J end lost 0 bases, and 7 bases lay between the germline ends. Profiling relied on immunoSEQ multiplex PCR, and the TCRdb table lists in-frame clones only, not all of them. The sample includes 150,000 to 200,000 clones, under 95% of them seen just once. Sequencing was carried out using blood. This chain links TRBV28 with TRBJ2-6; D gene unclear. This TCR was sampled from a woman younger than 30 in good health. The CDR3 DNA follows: TGTGCCAGCAGTTCCATGAGCTCTGGGGCCAACGTCCTGACTTTC. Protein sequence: CASSSMSSGANVLTF.